Shown below are 5 T cell receptor beta chains from a single sample sequenced in a study of CD8 T cells in ankylosing spondylitis. TCRdb re-called the 5' RACE reads through MiXCR, storing one row per CDR3 protein. The table lists 250,000 to 350,000 distinct CDR3 sequences, around 20% of them singletons. Sequenced material: blood, either unsorted or a sorted T cell fraction (not recorded which). The source of these receptors is a male donor with ankylosing spondylitis or in good health (not recorded which).

The chain carries TRBV18 and TRBJ1-2; tentative D call: TRBD1 (6 bases). The CDR3 consists of 15 residues. In germline, CDR1 is KGHSH, CDR2 LQKENI. Trimming removed 2 bases from V and 4 bases from J, with 14 bases in between. CDR3 bases: TGTGCCAGCTCACCATCGGAGGGGGGGACCTATGGCTACACCTTC. Protein product: CASSPSEGGTYGYTF.

The sample holds a few counts of this clonotype. The chain recombines TRBV7-6 with TRBJ2-3; D call uncertain. Germline lookup yields CDR1 SGHVS and CDR2 FNYEAQ. Between the trimmed V and J ends, which lost 2 bases and 0 bases, there was a span of 9 bases. This CDR3 contains 15 residues. As DNA, the CDR3 is TGTGCCAGCAGCTTAATCAAGGGAAGCACAGATACGCAGTATTTT. As protein: CASSLIKGSTDTQYF.

V and J are TRBV7-2 and TRBJ1-2, with TRBD1 matching 9 bases. Germline V CDR1 and CDR2: SGHTA, FQGNSA. The CDR3 consists of 12 residues. With V trimmed by 3 bases and J by 7 bases, 0 bases remained unmatched. The CDR3 DNA reads as TGTGCCAGCAGCTTGGGACAGGGTGGCTACACCTTC. Translation: CASSLGQGGYTF.

This clonotype was seen ten or more times. This chain uses TRBV6-1 with TRBJ2-3; 10 positions agree with TRBD1. The CDR3 has 15 residues. Per germline, CDR1 MNHNS and CDR2 SASEGT. With 7 bases clipped from V and 1 base from J, the junction kept 5 bases outside the gene matches. CDR3 residues: CASTRDRGRTDTQYF. In nucleotides, the CDR3 is TGTGCCAGCACCCGGGACAGGGGACGCACAGATACGCAGTATTTT.

The V call is TRBV28, the J call TRBJ2-2; the D gene is possibly TRBD1 (6 bases). Germline loops: CDR1 MDHEN, CDR2 SYDVKM. The CDR3 is 13 residues long. Trimming removed 6 bases at V and 1 base at J, with 6 bases between. The CDR3 loop is CASRTGNTGELFF. As DNA, the CDR3 is TGTGCCAGCAGGACAGGGAACACCGGGGAGCTGTTTTTT. The full variable domain, with the rest looked up from reference TRBV28 and TRBJ2-2, is DVKVTQSSRYLVKRTGEKVFLECVQDMDHENMFWYRQDPGLGLRLIYFSYDVKMKEKGDIPEGYSVSREKKERFSLILESASTNQTSMYLCASRTGNTGELFFGEGSRLTVL.